This T cell receptor (beta chain) stems from a study of blood T cell repertoires in COVID-19. In the original workflow: Counts of nucleated cells, estimated from reference gene primer amplification, were obtained. Repertoires were generated with immunoSEQ multiplex PCR, while TCRdb's copy carries only in-frame clones and drops some. That table supplies the V and J calls and clone size; D and trimming were determined from the DNA. Of over 150,000 clones listed, around 82% were seen once; the top ten hold approximately 7%. The CDR3 is made up of 14 amino acids. After removal of 6 bases from V and 0 bases from J, the junction contained 4 bases not matched to a gene. Germline CDR1 and CDR2: SGHTA and FQGTGA.

The sequenced sample consisted of peripheral blood. This clonotype originated in a man older than 75 with COVID-19, enrolled during active disease. The rearrangement uses TRBV7-3 and TRBJ1-2; 7 bases map to TRBD1. DNA for the CDR3: TGTGCCAGCAGTCGGGACAGCACTAACTATGGCTACACCTTC. Protein: CASSRDSTNYGYTF.